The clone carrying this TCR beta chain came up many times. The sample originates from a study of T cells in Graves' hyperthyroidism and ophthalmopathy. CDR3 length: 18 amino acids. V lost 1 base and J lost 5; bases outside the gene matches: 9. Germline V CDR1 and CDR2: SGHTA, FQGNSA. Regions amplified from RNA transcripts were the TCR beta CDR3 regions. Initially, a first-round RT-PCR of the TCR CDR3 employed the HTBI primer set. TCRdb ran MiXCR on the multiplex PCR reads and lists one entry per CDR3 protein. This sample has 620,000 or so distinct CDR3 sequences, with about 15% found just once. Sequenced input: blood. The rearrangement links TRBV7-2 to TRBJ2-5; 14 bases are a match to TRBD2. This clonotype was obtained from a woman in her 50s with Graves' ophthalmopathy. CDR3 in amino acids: CASSLDFRTSGGRETQYF. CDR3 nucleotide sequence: TGTGCCAGCAGCTTAGATTTTCGGACTAGCGGGGGGCGGGAGACCCAGTACTTC.